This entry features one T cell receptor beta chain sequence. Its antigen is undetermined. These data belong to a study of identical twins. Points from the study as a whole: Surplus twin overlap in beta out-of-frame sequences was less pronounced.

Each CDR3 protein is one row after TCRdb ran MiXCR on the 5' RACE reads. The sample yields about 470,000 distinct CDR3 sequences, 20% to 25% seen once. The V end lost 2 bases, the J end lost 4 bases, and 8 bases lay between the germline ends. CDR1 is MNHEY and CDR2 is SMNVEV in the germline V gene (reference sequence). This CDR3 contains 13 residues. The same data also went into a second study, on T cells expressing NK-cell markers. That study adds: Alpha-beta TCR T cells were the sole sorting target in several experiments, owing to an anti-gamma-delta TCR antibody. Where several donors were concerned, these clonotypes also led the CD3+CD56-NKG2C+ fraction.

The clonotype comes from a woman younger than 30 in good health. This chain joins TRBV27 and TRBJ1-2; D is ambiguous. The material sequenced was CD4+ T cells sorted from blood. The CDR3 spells CASSLSGFYGYTF. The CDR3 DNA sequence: TGTGCCAGCAGTTTAAGCGGCTTCTATGGCTACACCTTC.